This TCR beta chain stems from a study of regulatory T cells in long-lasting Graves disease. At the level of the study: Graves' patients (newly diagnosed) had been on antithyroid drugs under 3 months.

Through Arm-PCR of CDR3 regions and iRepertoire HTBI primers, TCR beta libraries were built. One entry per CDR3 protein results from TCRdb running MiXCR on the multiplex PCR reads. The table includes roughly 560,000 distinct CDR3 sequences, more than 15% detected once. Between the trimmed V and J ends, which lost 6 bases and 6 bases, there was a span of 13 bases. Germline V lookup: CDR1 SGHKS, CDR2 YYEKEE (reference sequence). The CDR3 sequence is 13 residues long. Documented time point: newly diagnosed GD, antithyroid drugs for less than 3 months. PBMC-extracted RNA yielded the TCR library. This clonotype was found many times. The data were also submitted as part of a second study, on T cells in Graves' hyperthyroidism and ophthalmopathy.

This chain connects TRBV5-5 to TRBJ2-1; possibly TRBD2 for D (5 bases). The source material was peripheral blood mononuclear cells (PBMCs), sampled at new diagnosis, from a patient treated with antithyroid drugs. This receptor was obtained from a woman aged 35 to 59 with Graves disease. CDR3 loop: CASMISGINEQFF. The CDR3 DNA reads TGTGCCAGCATGATTTCGGGAATCAATGAGCAGTTCTTC.